A single sample gave rise to the 32 T cell receptor beta chains below, sequenced in a study of pediatric ulcerative colitis (dated by TCRdb to the late 2010s). During colonoscopy, one to two rectal pinch biopsies were obtained for research purposes. Library construction relied on the immunoSEQ multiplex PCR assay. TCRdb provides this immuneACCESS table in a form limited to in-frame rearrangements. Some clones are lacking; in checked studies, under half of them reflect an unresolved V gene, and why the rest are absent is not known. The sample data list some 40,000 clones, and roughly 71% of these were observed just once. 8.6% of the sample is taken by the ten largest. Sequenced: gut tissue. These receptors all stem from a boy aged 5-17 years with severe ulcerative colitis.

This clone was counted between two and nine times. The chain joins TRBV29-1 to TRBJ1-1, with D unresolved. Germline V gene lookup returns CDR1 SQVTM and CDR2 ANQGSEA. The CDR3 runs to 12 residues. V was shortened by 6 bases and J by 7 bases, with 15 bases between the two germline ends. Here the CDR3 DNA reads TGCAGCGTGATAGGACGGACCCGTGAAGCTTTCTTT. Protein sequence: CSVIGRTREAFF.

The chain recombines TRBV2 with TRBJ2-3; 9 bases align to TRBD1. The CDR3 runs 15 residues. Germline assignment: CDR1 SNHLY and CDR2 FYNNEI. V was pared by 4 bases and J by 6 bases, with 8 bases of the junction left unmatched. The CDR3 nucleotides are TGTGCCAGCAGTGTGGATACAGGGGGCGGGGATACGCAGTATTTT. Protein sequence: CASSVDTGGGDTQYF.

In DNA, the CDR3 is TGCGCCAGCAGCTCACAGGGGGCTACTGAAGCTTTCTTT. The encoded protein is CASSSQGATEAFF. V gene TRBV4-1 combines with J gene TRBJ1-1, with 9 bases identical to TRBD1. The CDR3 has 13 residues. V gave up 5 bases and J gave up 5 bases; unmatched junction bases: 3. Germline V gene sequence: CDR1 MGHRA, CDR2 YSYEKL.

This chain connects TRBV19 to TRBJ1-2; D possibly corresponds to TRBD1 (6 bases). Germline V gene lookup returns CDR1 LNHDA and CDR2 SQIVND (reference sequence). V dropped 0 bases and J dropped 5 bases, with 10 bases sitting between them. The CDR3 runs 14 residues. CDR3: CASSIDAGAYGYTF. The CDR3 coding sequence is TGTGCCAGTAGTATAGATGCGGGGGCATATGGCTACACCTTC.

This sequence joins TRBV28 and TRBJ1-2, with D perhaps TRBD1 (6 bases). Germline CDR1 MDHEN, CDR2 SYDVKM. The CDR3 consists of 12 residues. With 8 bases removed from V and 2 bases from J, the gap between germline ends came to 9 bases. The CDR3 protein is CASWDINYGYTF. As DNA, the CDR3 is TGTGCCAGCTGGGACATCAACTATGGCTACACCTTC.

The chain is built from TRBV27 and TRBJ2-1, with a possible D match to TRBD1 (5 bases). The germline V gene has CDR1 MNHEY and CDR2 SMNVEV (reference sequence). This CDR3 contains 12 residues. Trimming removed 5 bases at V and 12 bases at J, with 14 bases between. CDR3 sequence reads: CASSNGPGLQFF. CDR3 DNA: TGTGCCAGCAGTAATGGTCCAGGGTTGCAGTTCTTC.

This clone was seen a handful of times. This chain uses TRBV11-1 with TRBJ2-3; 7 nucleotides match TRBD2. J was trimmed by 3 bases and V by 3 bases; bases with no gene match: 0. Looked up from germline, CDR1 is SGHAT and CDR2 is FQDESV (reference sequence). The CDR3 is 13 amino acids. In DNA, the CDR3 is TGTGCCAGCAGCTTCGGGGGGACAGATACGCAGTATTTT. This translates into CASSFGGTDTQYF.

The chain combines TRBV2 with TRBJ1-2; a weak D match, TRBD1 (5 bases). Germline loops: CDR1 SNHLY, CDR2 FYNNEI. Trimming removed 6 bases from V and 8 bases from J, with 13 bases in between. The CDR3 is 12 residues long. The CDR3 sequence is CASRPRGRGYTF. In nucleotides, the CDR3 is TGTGCCAGCAGACCCCGGGGGAGAGGCTACACCTTC. The variable domain in full, with the rest retrieved from reference TRBV2 and TRBJ1-2, is EPEVTQTPSHQVTQMGQEVILRCVPISNHLYFYWYRQILGQKVEFLVSFYNNEISEKSEIFDDQFSVERPDGSNFTLKIRSTKLEDSAMYFCASRPRGRGYTFGSGTRLTVV.

By frequency in the sample, this clone is medium-sized. The chain links TRBV2 to TRBJ1-2, with a tentative D call TRBD1 (5 bases). CDR3 length: 12 residues. V was trimmed by 6 bases and J by 8 bases, leaving 13 bases between them. Germline V lookup: CDR1 SNHLY, CDR2 FYNNEI. The CDR3: CASSWGREGYTF. CDR3 nucleotides: TGTGCCAGCAGCTGGGGACGGGAAGGCTACACCTTC.

The chain couples TRBV4-1 to TRBJ1-2, with TRBD1 matching 11 bases. J lost 3 bases, V lost 3 bases, and 3 bases had no gene match. The CDR3 totals 15 residues. Germline V lookup: CDR1 MGHRA, CDR2 YSYEKL. The CDR3 loop is CASSQGTGGHYGYTF. The CDR3 coding sequence is TGCGCCAGCAGCCAGGGGACAGGGGGGCACTATGGCTACACCTTC.

The rearrangement joins TRBV29-1 to TRBJ2-6; no firm D call. The CDR3 extends over 16 amino acids. The germline CDR1 and CDR2 sequences are SQVTM and ANQGSEA. Between the trimmed V and J ends, which lost 1 base and 0 bases, there was a span of 10 bases. The CDR3 sequence: CSVEAPLSSGANVLTF. As DNA, the CDR3 is TGCAGCGTTGAAGCACCATTAAGCTCTGGGGCCAACGTCCTGACTTTC.

The V and J genes are TRBV10-3 and TRBJ1-6, with 7 bases fitting TRBD1. After removal of 6 bases from V and 9 bases from J, the junction contained 8 bases not matched to a gene. The CDR3 runs 14 residues. CDR1 and CDR2 from the germline V gene are ENHRY and SYGVKD. The CDR3 DNA is TGTGCCATCAGCCCCGACAGGGCAGGTTCACCCCTCCACTTT. Translation gives CAISPDRAGSPLHF.

The chain uses TRBV7-6 and TRBJ1-1; D call uncertain. CDR3 length equals 13 residues. Trimming removed 2 bases from V and 6 bases from J, with 10 bases in between. Germline lookup yields CDR1 SGHVS and CDR2 FNYEAQ. For the CDR3, the DNA is TGTGCCAGCAGCTTAACGGTAGCATCTGAAGCTTTCTTT. This gives the protein CASSLTVASEAFF.

The chain couples TRBV7-3 to TRBJ1-1; no firm D call. V gave up 2 bases and J gave up 7 bases, with 5 bases separating them. Germline V CDR1 and CDR2: SGHTA, FQGTGA. The CDR3 is 11 residues long. CDR3 sequence (DNA): TGTGCCAGCAGCTTAGGGGTTGAAGCTTTCTTT. Protein sequence: CASSLGVEAFF.

The chain employs TRBV6-4 and TRBJ2-1; D perhaps matches TRBD1 (6 bases). V gave up 3 bases and J gave up 7 bases, with 13 bases separating them. This CDR3 contains 14 residues. Germline values: CDR1 MRHNA, CDR2 SNTAGT. Here the CDR3 reads CASSEGGWGNEQFF. As DNA, the CDR3 is TGTGCCAGCAGTGAAGGGGGATGGGGGAATGAGCAGTTCTTC.

In its sample, this clone is medium-sized (0.01 to 0.1%). This rearrangement joins TRBV30 to TRBJ1-5; the match to TRBD1 covers 8 bases. The CDR3 totals 13 residues. The germline CDR1 and CDR2 sequences are GTSNPN and SVGIG (reference sequence). J was trimmed by 8 bases and V by 1 base; bases with no gene match: 4. The CDR3 sequence: CAWSGQGAEPQHF. In DNA, the CDR3 is TGTGCCTGGAGTGGGCAGGGGGCTGAGCCCCAGCATTTT.

This clone was observed a few times. This chain joins TRBV2 and TRBJ2-7; D unclear. Germline loops: CDR1 SNHLY, CDR2 FYNNEI. Trimming pared 7 bases from V and 2 bases from J, leaving 12 bases between. CDR3 length: 13 residues. CDR3 nucleotides: TGTGCCAGCATTTGGGCGGAAACCTACGAGCAGTACTTC. This sequence encodes CASIWAETYEQYF.

This rearrangement joins TRBV18 to TRBJ1-3, with 7 bases lining up with TRBD1. Trimming removed 3 bases from V and 0 bases from J; junction bases left unmatched: 5. The germline V gene encodes CDR1 KGHSH and CDR2 LQKENI. The CDR3 spans 16 residues. This chain's CDR3 is CASSPGQPYSGNTIYF. The CDR3 DNA is TGTGCCAGCTCACCGGGACAGCCTTACTCTGGAAACACCATATATTTT.

The rearrangement links TRBV11-3 to TRBJ1-1; D call uncertain. Germline V gives CDR1 SGHNT, CDR2 YENEEA. Trimming stripped 5 bases from V and 0 bases from J, with 16 bases between. CDR3 length: 16 residues. The CDR3 loop is CASSLNSGILNTEAFF. For the CDR3, the DNA is TGTGCCAGCAGCCTAAACTCGGGGATATTGAACACTGAAGCTTTCTTT.

The chain joins TRBV2 to TRBJ1-1; tentative D call: TRBD1 (6 bases). Trimming took 6 bases from V and 1 from J, leaving 9 bases between them. CDR1 and CDR2 from the germline V gene are SNHLY and FYNNEI. The CDR3 is 13 amino acids. The chain's CDR3 is CASRPDRNTEAFF. CDR3 bases: TGTGCCAGCAGACCGGACAGGAACACTGAAGCTTTCTTT. Variable domain in full (rest from reference TRBV2 and TRBJ1-1): EPEVTQTPSHQVTQMGQEVILRCVPISNHLYFYWYRQILGQKVEFLVSFYNNEISEKSEIFDDQFSVERPDGSNFTLKIRSTKLEDSAMYFCASRPDRNTEAFFGQGTRLTVV.

V is TRBV9 and J is TRBJ2-7; no definite D call. The CDR3 contains 13 residues. CDR1 and CDR2 from the germline V gene are SGDLS and YYNGEE. V dropped 0 bases and J dropped 3 bases, with 7 bases sitting between them. CDR3 protein: CASSVGGDYEQYF. CDR3 nucleotides: TGTGCCAGCAGCGTAGGTGGGGACTACGAGCAGTACTTC.

This clone was recorded a few times. The rearrangement uses TRBV11-2 and TRBJ1-1; D is unclear. The V end lost 0 bases, the J end lost 5 bases, and 7 bases lay between the germline ends. Germline CDR1 and CDR2: SGHAT and FQNNGV. This CDR3 contains 13 residues. For the CDR3, the DNA is TGTGCCAGCAGCTTAGAATTTTCTACTGAAGCTTTCTTT. Its translation is CASSLEFSTEAFF.

The genes are TRBV9 and TRBJ2-1, with D hard to call. CDR3 length equals 14 residues. Germline assignment: CDR1 SGDLS and CDR2 YYNGEE. With 4 bases removed from V and 7 bases from J, the gap between germline ends came to 15 bases. The CDR3 nucleotides are TGTGCCAGCAGCCCCCGAACGAGAAGGAATGAGCAGTTCTTC. Translating it yields CASSPRTRRNEQFF.

This chain connects TRBV11-2 to TRBJ2-3, with a weak D call TRBD2 (7 bases). This CDR3 comprises 15 residues. Per germline, CDR1 SGHAT and CDR2 FQNNGV. V was cut by 1 base and J by 2 bases, with 10 bases left in between. For the CDR3, the DNA is TGTGCCAGCAGCTTAGTTGGGGGGGCCACAGATACGCAGTATTTT. It translates to CASSLVGGATDTQYF.

The rearrangement uses TRBV28 and TRBJ1-2, with D unclear. Germline CDR1 MDHEN, CDR2 SYDVKM. V was pared by 3 bases and J by 5 bases, with 7 bases between. CDR3 size: 12 residues. The CDR3 spells CASSFSLYGYTF. DNA of the CDR3: TGTGCCAGCAGTTTTTCGTTGTATGGCTACACCTTC.

The V gene is TRBV6-1, the J gene TRBJ1-2, with no clear D. The CDR3 consists of 16 residues. With 1 base removed from V and 0 bases from J, the gap between germline ends came to 12 bases. CDR1 and CDR2 (germline): MNHNS, SASEGT. The CDR3 DNA is TGTGCCAGCAGTGAAGGAGGACTGGGAGCTAACTATGGCTACACCTTC. Translating it yields CASSEGGLGANYGYTF.

The chain is built from TRBV19 and TRBJ2-2; D possibly matches TRBD1 or TRBD2 (5 bases each). Germline CDR1 reads LNHDA; CDR2 reads SQIVND (reference sequence). V was shortened by 9 bases and J by 6 bases, with 17 bases between the two germline ends. The CDR3 sequence is 14 residues long. CDR3 residues: CASRTGRTAGELFF. In DNA form, the CDR3 reads TGTGCCAGCCGAACGGGACGGACCGCCGGGGAGCTGTTTTTT.

CDR3 in amino acids: CASSLTGATNEKLFF. In DNA form, the CDR3 reads TGTGCCAGCAGTTTGACAGGGGCAACTAATGAAAAACTGTTTTTT. The chain combines TRBV9 with TRBJ1-4; the match to TRBD1 covers 8 bases. The V gene end was trimmed by 5 bases and the J gene end by 0 bases; junction bases not matched to a gene: 3. This CDR3 contains 15 residues. Germline lookup yields CDR1 SGDLS and CDR2 YYNGEE.

The rearrangement uses TRBV4-1 and TRBJ1-2, with 7 bases aligning to TRBD1. The CDR3 extends over 15 amino acids. V dropped 2 bases and J dropped 5; count of bases not matched to a gene: 8. Germline V gene data show CDR1 as MGHRA and CDR2 as YSYEKL. The DNA for the CDR3 is TGCGCCAGCAGCCAATCCGGGACAGCCTCTTATGGCTACACCTTC. This encodes CASSQSGTASYGYTF.

The chain joins TRBV11-2 to TRBJ2-7, with D perhaps being TRBD1 or TRBD2 (5 bases each). The ends were cut back, 5 bases at V and 2 bases at J, with 13 bases in the middle. Germline V gene sequence: CDR1 SGHAT, CDR2 FQNNGV. CDR3 length equals 14 residues. CDR3 DNA: TGTGCCAGCAGCGCTTGGGACGAAACCTACGAGCAGTACTTC. Amino acid sequence: CASSAWDETYEQYF.

A word on this clone: Other DNA sequences from this sample encode an identical CDR3 as well. The V call is TRBV7-9, the J call TRBJ1-5; D remains unclear. Germline V gene data show CDR1 as SEHNR and CDR2 as FQNEAQ (reference sequence). Trimming took off 5 bases at V and 7 bases at J, with 12 bases between the two ends. The CDR3 runs to 13 residues. CDR3 protein: CASSRAVGQPQHF. The CDR3 bases are TGTGCCAGCAGCCGTGCGGTAGGGCAGCCCCAGCATTTT.

This chain connects TRBV27 to TRBJ1-5, with TRBD1 matching 7 bases. Germline loops: CDR1 MNHEY, CDR2 SMNVEV (reference sequence). Trimming at V came to 3 bases and at J to 4 bases, leaving 3 bases not matched to a gene. The length of the CDR3 is 14 residues. CDR3: CASSFGQENQPQHF. The CDR3 coding sequence is TGTGCCAGCAGTTTTGGACAGGAGAATCAGCCCCAGCATTTT.